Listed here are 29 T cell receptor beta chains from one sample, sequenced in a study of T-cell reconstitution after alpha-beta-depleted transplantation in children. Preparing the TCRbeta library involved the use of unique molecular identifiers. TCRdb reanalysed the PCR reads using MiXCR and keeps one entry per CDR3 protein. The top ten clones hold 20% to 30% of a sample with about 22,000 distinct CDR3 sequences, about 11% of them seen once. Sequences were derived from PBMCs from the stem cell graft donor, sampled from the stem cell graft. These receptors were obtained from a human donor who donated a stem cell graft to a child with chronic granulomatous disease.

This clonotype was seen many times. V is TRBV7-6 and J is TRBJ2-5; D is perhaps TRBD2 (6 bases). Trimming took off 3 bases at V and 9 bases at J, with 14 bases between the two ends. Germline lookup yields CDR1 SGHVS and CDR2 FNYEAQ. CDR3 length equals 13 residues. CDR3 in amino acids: CASSFEEPGAQYF. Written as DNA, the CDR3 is TGTGCCAGCAGCTTTGAGGAGCCGGGGGCCCAGTACTTC.

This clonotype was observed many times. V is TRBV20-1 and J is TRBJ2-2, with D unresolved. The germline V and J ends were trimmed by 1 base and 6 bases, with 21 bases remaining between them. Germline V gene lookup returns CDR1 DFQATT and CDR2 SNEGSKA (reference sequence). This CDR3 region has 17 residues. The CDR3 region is CSARGSGGQRLAGELFF. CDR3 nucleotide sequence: TGCAGTGCTAGAGGGTCTGGTGGGCAGAGACTGGCCGGGGAGCTGTTTTTT.

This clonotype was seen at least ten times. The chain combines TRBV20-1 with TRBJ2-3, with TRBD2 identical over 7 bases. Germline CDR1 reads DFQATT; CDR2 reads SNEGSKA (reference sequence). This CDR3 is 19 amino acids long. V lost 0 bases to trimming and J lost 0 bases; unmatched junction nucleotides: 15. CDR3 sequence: CSARDIGRTSLYSTDTQYF. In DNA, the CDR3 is TGCAGTGCTAGAGATATCGGGAGGACCTCTCTTTATAGCACAGATACGCAGTATTTT.

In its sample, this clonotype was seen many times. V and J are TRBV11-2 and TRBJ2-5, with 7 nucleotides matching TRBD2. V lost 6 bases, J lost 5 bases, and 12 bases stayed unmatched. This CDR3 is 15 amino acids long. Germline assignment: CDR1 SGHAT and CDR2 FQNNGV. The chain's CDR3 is CASSDLAAMGETQYF. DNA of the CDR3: TGTGCCAGCAGTGACCTAGCGGCCATGGGGGAGACCCAGTACTTC.

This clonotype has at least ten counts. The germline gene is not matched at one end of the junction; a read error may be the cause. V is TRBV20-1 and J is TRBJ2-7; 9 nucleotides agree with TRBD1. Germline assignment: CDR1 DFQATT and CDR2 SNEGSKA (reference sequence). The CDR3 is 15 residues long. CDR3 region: CCARASDRGPYEQYF. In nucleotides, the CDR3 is TGCTGTGCTAGAGCTTCGGACAGGGGTCCCTACGAGCAGTACTTC.

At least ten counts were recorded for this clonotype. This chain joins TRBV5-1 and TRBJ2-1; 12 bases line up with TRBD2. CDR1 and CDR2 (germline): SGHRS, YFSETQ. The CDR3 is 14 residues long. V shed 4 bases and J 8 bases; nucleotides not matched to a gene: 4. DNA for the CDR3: TGCGCCAGCAGCCCGACTAGCGGGGGCGATGAGCAGTTCTTC. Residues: CASSPTSGGDEQFF.

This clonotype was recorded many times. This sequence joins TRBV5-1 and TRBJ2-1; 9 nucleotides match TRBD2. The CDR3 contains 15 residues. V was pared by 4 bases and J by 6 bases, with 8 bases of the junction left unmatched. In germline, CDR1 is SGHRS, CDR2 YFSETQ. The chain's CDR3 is CASSPVAGAGNEQFF. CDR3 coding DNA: TGCGCCAGCAGCCCCGTAGCGGGAGCGGGCAATGAGCAGTTCTTC. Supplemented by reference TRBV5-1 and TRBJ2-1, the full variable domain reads KAGVTQTPRYLIKTRGQQVTLSCSPISGHRSVSWYQQTPGQGLQFLFEYFSETQRNKGNFPGRFSGRQFSNSRSEMNVSTLELGDSALYLCASSPVAGAGNEQFFGPGTRLTVL.

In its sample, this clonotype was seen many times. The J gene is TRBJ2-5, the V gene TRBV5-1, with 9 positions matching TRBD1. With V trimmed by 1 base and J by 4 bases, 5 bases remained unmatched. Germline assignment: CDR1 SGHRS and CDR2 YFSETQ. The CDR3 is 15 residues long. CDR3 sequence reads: CASSLSQGAGETQYF. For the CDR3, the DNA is TGCGCCAGCAGCTTGTCACAGGGGGCGGGAGAGACCCAGTACTTC.

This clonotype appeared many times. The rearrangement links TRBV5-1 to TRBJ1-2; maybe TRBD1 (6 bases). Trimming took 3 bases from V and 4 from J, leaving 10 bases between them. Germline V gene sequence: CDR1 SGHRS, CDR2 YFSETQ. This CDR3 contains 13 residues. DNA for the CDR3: TGCGCCAGCAGCTGGGGGCGAGGCTATGGCTACACCTTC. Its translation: CASSWGRGYGYTF.

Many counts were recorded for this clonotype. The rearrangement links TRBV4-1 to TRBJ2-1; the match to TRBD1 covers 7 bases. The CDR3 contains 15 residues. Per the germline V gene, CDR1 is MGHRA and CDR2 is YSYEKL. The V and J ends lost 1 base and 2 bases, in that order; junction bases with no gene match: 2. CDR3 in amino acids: CASSQGGTAYNEQFF. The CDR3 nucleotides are TGCGCCAGCAGCCAAGGAGGGACAGCCTACAATGAGCAGTTCTTC.

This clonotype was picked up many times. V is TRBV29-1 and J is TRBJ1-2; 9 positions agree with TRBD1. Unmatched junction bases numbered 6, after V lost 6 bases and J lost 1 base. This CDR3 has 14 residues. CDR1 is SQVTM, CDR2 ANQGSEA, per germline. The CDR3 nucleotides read TGCAGCGTCGCCGGGACAGGGTATAACTATGGCTACACCTTC. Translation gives CSVAGTGYNYGYTF. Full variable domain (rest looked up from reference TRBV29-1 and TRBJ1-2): SAVISQKPSRDICQRGTSLTIQCQVDSQVTMMFWYRQQPGQSLTLIATANQGSEATYESGFVIDKFPISRPNLTFSTLTVSNMSPEDSSIYLCSVAGTGYNYGYTFGSGTRLTVV.

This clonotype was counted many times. CDR3 protein: CSAWTSSRDTQYF. CDR3 nucleotide sequence: TGCAGTGCCTGGACCTCTTCAAGAGATACGCAGTATTTT. This chain links TRBV20-1 with TRBJ2-3; no firm D call. The CDR3 has 13 residues. Germline V gene data show CDR1 as DFQATT and CDR2 as SNEGSKA (reference sequence). V was cut by 6 bases and J by 5 bases, with 15 bases left in between.

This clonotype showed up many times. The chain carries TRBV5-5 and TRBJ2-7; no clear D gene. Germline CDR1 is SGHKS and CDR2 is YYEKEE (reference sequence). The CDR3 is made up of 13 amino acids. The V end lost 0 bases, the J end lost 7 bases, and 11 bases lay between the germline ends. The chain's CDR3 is CASSLDGRAEQYF. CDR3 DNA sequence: TGTGCCAGCAGCTTGGATGGCCGGGCTGAGCAGTACTTC.

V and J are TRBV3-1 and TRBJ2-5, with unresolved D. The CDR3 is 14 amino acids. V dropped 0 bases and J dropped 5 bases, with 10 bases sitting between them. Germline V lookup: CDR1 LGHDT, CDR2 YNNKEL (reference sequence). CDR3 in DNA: TGTGCCAGCAGCCAAGATCATCCTCAGGAGACCCAGTACTTC. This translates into CASSQDHPQETQYF.

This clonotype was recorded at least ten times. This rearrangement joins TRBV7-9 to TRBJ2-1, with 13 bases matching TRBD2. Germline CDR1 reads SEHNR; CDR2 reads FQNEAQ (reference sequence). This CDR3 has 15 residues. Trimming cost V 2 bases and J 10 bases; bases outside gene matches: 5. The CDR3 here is CASSLTSGGGPEQFF. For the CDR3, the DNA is TGTGCCAGCAGCTTAACTAGCGGGGGGGGACCCGAGCAGTTCTTC.

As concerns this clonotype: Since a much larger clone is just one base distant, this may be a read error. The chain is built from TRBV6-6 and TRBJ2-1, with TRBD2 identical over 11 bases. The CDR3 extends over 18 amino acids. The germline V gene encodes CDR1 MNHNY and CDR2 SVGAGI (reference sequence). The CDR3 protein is CTSCLARVAGGFYNEQFF. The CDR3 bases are TGTACCAGCTGTTTGGCCCGAGTAGCGGGAGGGTTCTACAATGAGCAGTTCTTC.

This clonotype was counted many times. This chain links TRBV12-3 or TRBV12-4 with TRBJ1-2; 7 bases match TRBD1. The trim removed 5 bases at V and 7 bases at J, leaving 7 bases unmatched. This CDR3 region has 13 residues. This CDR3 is CASSASGGGGYTF. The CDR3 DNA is TGTGCCAGCAGTGCTTCAGGGGGTGGTGGCTACACCTTC.

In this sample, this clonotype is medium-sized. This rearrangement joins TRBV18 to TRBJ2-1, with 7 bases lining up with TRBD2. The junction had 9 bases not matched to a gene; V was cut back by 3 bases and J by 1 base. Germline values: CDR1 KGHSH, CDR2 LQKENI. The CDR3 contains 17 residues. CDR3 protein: CASSPLRGDLSYNEQFF. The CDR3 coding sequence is TGTGCCAGCTCACCTCTACGGGGGGACCTTTCCTACAATGAGCAGTTCTTC.

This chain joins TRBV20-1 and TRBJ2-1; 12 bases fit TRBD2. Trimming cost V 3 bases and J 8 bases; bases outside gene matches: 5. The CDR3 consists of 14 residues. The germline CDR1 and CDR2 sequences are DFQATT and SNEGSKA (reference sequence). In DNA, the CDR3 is TGCAGTGCTAGCCAACTAGCGGGAGGCGATGAGCAGTTCTTC. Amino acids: CSASQLAGGDEQFF.

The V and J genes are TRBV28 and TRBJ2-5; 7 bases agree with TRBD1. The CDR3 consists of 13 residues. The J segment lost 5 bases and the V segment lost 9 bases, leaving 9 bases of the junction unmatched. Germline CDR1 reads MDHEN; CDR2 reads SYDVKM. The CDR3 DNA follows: TGTGCCAGTAAAGGACAGGCCTGGGAGACCCAGTACTTC. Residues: CASKGQAWETQYF.

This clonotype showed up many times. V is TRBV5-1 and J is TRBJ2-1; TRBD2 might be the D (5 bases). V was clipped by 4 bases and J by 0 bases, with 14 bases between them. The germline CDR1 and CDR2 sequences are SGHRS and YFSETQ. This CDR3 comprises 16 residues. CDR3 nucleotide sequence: TGCGCCAGCAGCCCCCGGGATGGAACCTCCTACAATGAGCAGTTCTTC. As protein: CASSPRDGTSYNEQFF.

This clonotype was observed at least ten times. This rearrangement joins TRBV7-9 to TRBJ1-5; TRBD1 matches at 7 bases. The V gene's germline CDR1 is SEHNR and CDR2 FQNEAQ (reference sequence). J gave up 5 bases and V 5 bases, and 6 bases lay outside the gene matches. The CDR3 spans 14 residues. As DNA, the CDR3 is TGTGCCAGCAGCCCGGGGACAGCCGATCAGCCCCAGCATTTT. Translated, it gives CASSPGTADQPQHF.

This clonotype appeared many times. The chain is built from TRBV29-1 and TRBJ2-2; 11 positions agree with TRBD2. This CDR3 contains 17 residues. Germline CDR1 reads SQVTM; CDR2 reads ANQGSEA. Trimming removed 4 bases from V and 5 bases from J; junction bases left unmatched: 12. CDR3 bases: TGCAGCGTTGCGTCCCCGACTAGCGGGATCGGAACCGGGGAGCTGTTTTTT. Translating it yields CSVASPTSGIGTGELFF.

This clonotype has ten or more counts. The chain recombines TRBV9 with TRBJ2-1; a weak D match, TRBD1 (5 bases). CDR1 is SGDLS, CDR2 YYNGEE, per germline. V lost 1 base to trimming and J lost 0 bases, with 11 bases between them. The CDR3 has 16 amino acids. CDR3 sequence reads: CASSVTSRDSYNEQFF. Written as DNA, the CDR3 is TGTGCCAGCAGCGTAACTTCCAGGGACTCCTACAATGAGCAGTTCTTC.

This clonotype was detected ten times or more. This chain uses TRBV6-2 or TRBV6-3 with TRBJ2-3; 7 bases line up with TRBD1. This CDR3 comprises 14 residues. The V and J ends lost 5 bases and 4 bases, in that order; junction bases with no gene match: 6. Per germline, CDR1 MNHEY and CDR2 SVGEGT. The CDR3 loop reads CASSPTGASDTQYF. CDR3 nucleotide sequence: TGTGCCAGCAGTCCAACAGGGGCCTCAGATACGCAGTATTTT.

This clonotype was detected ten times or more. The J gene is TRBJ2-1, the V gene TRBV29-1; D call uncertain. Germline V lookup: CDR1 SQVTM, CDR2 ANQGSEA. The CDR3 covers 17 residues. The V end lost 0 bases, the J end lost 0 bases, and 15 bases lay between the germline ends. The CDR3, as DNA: TGCAGCGTTGAAGACCTACTTTGGGGTCCCTCCTACAATGAGCAGTTCTTC. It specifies CSVEDLLWGPSYNEQFF.

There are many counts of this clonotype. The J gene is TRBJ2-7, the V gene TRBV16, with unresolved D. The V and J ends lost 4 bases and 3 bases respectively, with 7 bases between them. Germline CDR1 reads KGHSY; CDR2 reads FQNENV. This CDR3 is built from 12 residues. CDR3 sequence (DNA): TGTGCCAGCAGCCGGGTTGGCTACGAGCAGTACTTC. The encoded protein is CASSRVGYEQYF.

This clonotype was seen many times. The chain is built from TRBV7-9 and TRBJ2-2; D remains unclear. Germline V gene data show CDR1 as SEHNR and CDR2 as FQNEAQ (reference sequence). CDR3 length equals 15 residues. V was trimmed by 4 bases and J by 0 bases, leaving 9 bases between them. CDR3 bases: TGTGCCAGCAGCTCGAAAGACACGAACACCGGGGAGCTGTTTTTT. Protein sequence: CASSSKDTNTGELFF. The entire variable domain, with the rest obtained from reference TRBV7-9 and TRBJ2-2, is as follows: DTGVSQNPRHKITKRGQNVTFRCDPISEHNRLYWYRQTLGQGPEFLTYFQNEAQLEKSRLLSDRFSAERPKGSFSTLEIQRTEQGDSAMYLCASSSKDTNTGELFFGEGSRLTVL.

The CDR3 nucleotides read TGTGCCACCGCGGGAGCTGTGCAGTTCTTC. Protein sequence: CATAGAVQFF. J is TRBJ2-1 and V is TRBV15, with 7 bases identical to TRBD2. The CDR3 runs 10 residues. V shed 8 bases, J shed 12 bases, and the junction held 4 bases outside the gene matches. CDR1 is LNHNV and CDR2 is YYDKDF in the germline V gene (reference sequence).